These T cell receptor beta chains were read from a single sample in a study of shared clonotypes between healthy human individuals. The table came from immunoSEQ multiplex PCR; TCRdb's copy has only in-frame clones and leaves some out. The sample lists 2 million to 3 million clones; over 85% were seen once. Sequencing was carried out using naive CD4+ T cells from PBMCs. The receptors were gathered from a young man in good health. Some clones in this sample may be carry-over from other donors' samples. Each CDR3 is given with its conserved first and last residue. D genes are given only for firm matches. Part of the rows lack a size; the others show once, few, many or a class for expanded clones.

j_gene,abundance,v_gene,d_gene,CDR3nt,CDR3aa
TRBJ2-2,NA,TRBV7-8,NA,TGTGCCAGCAGCTTAGAAGGTCCGCGGGCGGTGACCGGGGAGCTGTTTTTT,CASSLEGPRAVTGELFF
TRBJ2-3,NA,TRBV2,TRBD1,TGTGCCAGCAGAGCTAGAATCGGGACAGGGGCGGATACGCAGTATTTT,CASRARIGTGADTQYF
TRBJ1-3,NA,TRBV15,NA,TGTGCCACCAGCAGAGATCCCACTGGAAACACCATATATTTT,CATSRDPTGNTIYF
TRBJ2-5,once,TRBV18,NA,TGTGCCAGCTCACCATTCCTAAAAGAGACCCAGTACTTC,CASSPFLKETQYF
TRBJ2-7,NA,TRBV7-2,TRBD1,TGTGCCAGCAGCCCAGGACAGGGGGCTACTGAGCAGTACTTC,CASSPGQGATEQYF
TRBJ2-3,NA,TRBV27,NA,TGTGCCAGCAGTCTATCCCCACTAAGAGCGCCGAGCACAGATACGCAGTATTTT,CASSLSPLRAPSTDTQYF
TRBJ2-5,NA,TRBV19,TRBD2,TGTGCCAGTAGTGTCGGACTAGCGGGACAAGAGACCCAGTACTTC,CASSVGLAGQETQYF
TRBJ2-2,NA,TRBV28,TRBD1,TGTGCCAGCAGTTTAAGACAGGGGGCCGGGGAGCTGTTTTTT,CASSLRQGAGELFF
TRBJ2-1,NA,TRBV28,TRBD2,TGTGCCAGCAGTTTATCCCCGGGGTGGCGGGAGAGAAATGAGCAGTTCTTC,CASSLSPGWRERNEQFF
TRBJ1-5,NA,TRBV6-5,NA,TGTGCCAGCCGGGGAATTCAGCCCCAGCATTTT,CASRGIQPQHF
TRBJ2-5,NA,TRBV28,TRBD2,TGTGCCAGCAGTTTTGGACTAGCGGGAGGGGGAGAGACCCAGTACTTC,CASSFGLAGGGETQYF
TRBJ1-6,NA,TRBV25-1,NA,TGTGCCAGCTCCGGGCCCCCTCGGAATTCACCCCTCCACTTT,CASSGPPRNSPLHF
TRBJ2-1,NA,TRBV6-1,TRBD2,TGTGCCGCCTTGGGACTAGCTTCGGGCAATGAGCAGTTCTTC,CAALGLASGNEQFF
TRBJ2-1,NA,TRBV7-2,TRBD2,TGTGCCAGCAGCTCCCGACAACCGGGGGGAAATGAGCAGTTCTTC,CASSSRQPGGNEQFF
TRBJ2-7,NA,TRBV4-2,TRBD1,TGTGCCAGCAGCCAAGAGCGTGGACAGGGCAGTTACGAGCAGTACTTC,CASSQERGQGSYEQYF
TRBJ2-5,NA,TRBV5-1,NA,TGCGCCAGCAGCGTACAGGGCCAAGAGACCCAGTACTTC,CASSVQGQETQYF
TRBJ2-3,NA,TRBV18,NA,TGTGCCAGCTCACTCACAGATGCAGATACGCAGTATTTT,CASSLTDADTQYF
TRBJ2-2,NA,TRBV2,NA,TGTGCCAGCAGTGTCACACCTTCTGGGGAGCTGTTTTTT,CASSVTPSGELFF
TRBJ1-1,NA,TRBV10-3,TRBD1,TGTGCCATCAGTGAGGGGACAGGGATACACACTGAAGCTTTCTTT,CAISEGTGIHTEAFF
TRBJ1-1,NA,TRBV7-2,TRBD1,TGTGCCAGCAGCTTAGATTCAGGGGGTACTGAAGCTTTCTTT,CASSLDSGGTEAFF
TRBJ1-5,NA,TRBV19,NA,TGTGCCAGTAGTACCGATCGGGGGCAGGGCAATCAGCCCCAGCATTTT,CASSTDRGQGNQPQHF
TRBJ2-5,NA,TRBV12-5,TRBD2,TGTGCTAGTGGTTTGGGCCTACTAGCGGAAGAGACCCAGTACTTC,CASGLGLLAEETQYF
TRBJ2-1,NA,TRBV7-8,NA,TGTGCCAGCAGCTTAGGAGGCAACGGCTTCTTC,CASSLGGNGFF
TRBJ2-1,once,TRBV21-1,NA,TGTGCCAGCAGCCGGCGATCCGGGACTAGCGGGAGTCCTTACAATGAGCAGTTCTTC,CASSRRSGTSGSPYNEQFF
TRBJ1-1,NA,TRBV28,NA,TGTGCCAGCATCCCGGGGACCGGGAACACTGAAGCTTTCTTT,CASIPGTGNTEAFF
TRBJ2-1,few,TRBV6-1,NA,TGTGCCAGCAGTGAAGAGGTGAGGGGCGGGCAGTTCTTC,CASSEEVRGGQFF
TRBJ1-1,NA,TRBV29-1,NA,TGCAGCGCCGAGACAGTTGAAGCTTTCTTT,CSAETVEAFF
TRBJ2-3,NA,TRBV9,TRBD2,TGTGCCAGCAGCGTAGGAGGGCTAGCGGGAGGTTTAACAGATACGCAGTATTTT,CASSVGGLAGGLTDTQYF
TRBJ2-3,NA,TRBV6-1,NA,TGTGCCAGCAGCGCGGTAGATACGCAGTATTTT,CASSAVDTQYF
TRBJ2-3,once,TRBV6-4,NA,TGTGCCAGCAGTGACTCGGGTTGGGATACGCAGTATTTT,CASSDSGWDTQYF
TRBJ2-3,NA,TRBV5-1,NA,TGCGCCAGCAGCGCCGGGACACCGGCAGATACGCAGTATTTT,CASSAGTPADTQYF
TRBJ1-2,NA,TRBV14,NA,TGTGCCAGCAGCCACGTAGACAGGAACCCCTTCGGCTACACCTTC,CASSHVDRNPFGYTF
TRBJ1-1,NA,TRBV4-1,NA,TGCGCCAGCAGCCAAGAATGGGACCCGGGAGCTTTCTTT,CASSQEWDPGAFF
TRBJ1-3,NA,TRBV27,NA,TGTGCCAGCAGCCACGGCCCGGGGGGCGAGGATGACACCATATATTTT,CASSHGPGGEDDTIYF
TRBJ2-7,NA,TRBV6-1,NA,TGTGCCAGCAGGGAGGGGGGGGCTTCCTACGAGCAGTACTTC,CASREGGASYEQYF
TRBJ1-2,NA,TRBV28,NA,TGTGCCAGCAGTTTATCTGGCTATGGCTACACCTTC,CASSLSGYGYTF
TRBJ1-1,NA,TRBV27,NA,TGTGCCAGCAGTCCAGGGTATATGAACACTGAAGCTTTCTTT,CASSPGYMNTEAFF
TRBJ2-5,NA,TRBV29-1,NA,TGCAGCGTGGAAGGACGGGTACAAGAGACCCAGTACTTC,CSVEGRVQETQYF
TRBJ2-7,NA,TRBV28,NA,TGTGCCAGCAGGACGGGGACGGTGACCTCCTACGAGCAGTACTTC,CASRTGTVTSYEQYF
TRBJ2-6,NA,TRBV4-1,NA,TGCGCCAGCAGCCAAGATAACTGGGTAATGAGCTCTGGGGCCAACGTCCTGACTTTC,CASSQDNWVMSSGANVLTF
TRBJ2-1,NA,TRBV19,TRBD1,TGTGCCAGTAGTACGGGACAGGGTCTGGAGCAGTTCTTC,CASSTGQGLEQFF
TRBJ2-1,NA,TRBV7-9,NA,TGTGCCAGCAGCTTAGTGTCGGGGCACAATGAGCAGTTCTTC,CASSLVSGHNEQFF
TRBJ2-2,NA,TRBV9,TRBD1,TGTGCCAGCAGGCCAACAGGGGGCACCGGGGAGCTGTTTTTT,CASRPTGGTGELFF
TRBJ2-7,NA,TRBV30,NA,TGTGCCTGGAGCAAAGGACGGTTCTACGAGCAGTACTTC,CAWSKGRFYEQYF
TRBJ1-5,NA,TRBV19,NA,TGTGCCAGTAGTATGGCGGGGAATCAGCCCCAGCATTTT,CASSMAGNQPQHF
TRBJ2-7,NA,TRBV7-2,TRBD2,TGTGCCAGCAGCCCGCGCGGGGGGGACCGGTTCGAGCAGTACTTC,CASSPRGGDRFEQYF
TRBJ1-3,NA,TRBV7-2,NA,TGTGCCAGCAGCTTAGCGCGGGGAAACACCATATATTTT,CASSLARGNTIYF
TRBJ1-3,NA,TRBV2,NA,TGTGCCAGCAGTGCAGAACAGGCCTCCTCTGGAAACACCATATATTTT,CASSAEQASSGNTIYF
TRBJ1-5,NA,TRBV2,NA,TGTGCCAGCAGTGAAGAAAGTGGGGGCCAGCCCCAGCATTTT,CASSEESGGQPQHF
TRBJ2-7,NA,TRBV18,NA,TGTGCCAGCTCACCAGCTAGCGCGTTCAGCTCCTACGAGCAGTACTTC,CASSPASAFSSYEQYF
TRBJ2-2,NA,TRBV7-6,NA,TGTGCCAGCAGCTTGGTTACTGGGGCTGGAACCGGGGAGCTGTTTTTT,CASSLVTGAGTGELFF
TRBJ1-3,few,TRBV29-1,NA,TGCAGCGTTCTTGATGGCAACACCATATATTTT,CSVLDGNTIYF
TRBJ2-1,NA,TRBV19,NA,TGTGCCAGTAACACCTTAGCAGGGTCCCCTGTCGATGAGCAGTTCTTC,CASNTLAGSPVDEQFF
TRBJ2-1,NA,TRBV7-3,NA,TGTGCCAGCAGCTTAACGGGGGTCTACAATGAGCAGTTCTTC,CASSLTGVYNEQFF
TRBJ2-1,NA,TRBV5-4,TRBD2,TGTGCCAGCAGCTTGGATAGCGGGAGTTCTAATGAGCAGTTCTTC,CASSLDSGSSNEQFF
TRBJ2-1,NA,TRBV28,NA,TGTGCCAGCAGTATGGGCGGGTCCTCCTACAATGAGCAGTTCTTC,CASSMGGSSYNEQFF